The clone carrying this T cell receptor beta chain came up a few times. Its antigen is not known. The TCR library protocol attached unique molecular identifiers to the individual cDNA molecules. Each CDR3 protein is one row after TCRdb ran MiXCR on the 5' RACE reads. This table has some 57,000 distinct CDR3 sequences, roughly 5.9% appearing once. The sample comes from a study of early T cells in non-severe SARS-CoV-2 infection. Overall study findings and caveats: The study's VDJdb matching favored anti-spike CD8 responses and missed private and CD4 specificities.

Trimming stripped 0 bases from V and 2 bases from J, with 7 bases between. Per germline, CDR1 WNHNN and CDR2 SYGVQD (reference sequence). CDR3 length equals 14 residues. The source of this sequence is an adult who was a healthcare worker with PCR-confirmed SARS-CoV-2 infection or an uninfected control (not recorded which). The chain recombines TRBV10-1 with TRBJ1-1; D uncertain. The sequencing sample was made of whole blood. CDR3 DNA sequence: TGCGCCAGCAGTGAGTCGGCGGTTAACACTGAAGCTTTCTTT. Amino acids: CASSESAVNTEAFF.